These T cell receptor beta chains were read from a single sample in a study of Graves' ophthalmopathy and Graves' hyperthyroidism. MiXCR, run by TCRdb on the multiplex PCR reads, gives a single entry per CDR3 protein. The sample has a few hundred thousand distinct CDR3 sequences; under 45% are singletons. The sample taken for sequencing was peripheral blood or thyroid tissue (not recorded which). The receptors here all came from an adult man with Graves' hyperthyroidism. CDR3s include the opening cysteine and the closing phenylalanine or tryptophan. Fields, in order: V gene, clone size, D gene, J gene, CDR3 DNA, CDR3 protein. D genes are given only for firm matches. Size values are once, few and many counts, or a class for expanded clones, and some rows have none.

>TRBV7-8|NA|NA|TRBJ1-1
TGTGCCAGCAGCCCGGGGATGTACACTGAAGCTTTCTTT
CASSPGMYTEAFF
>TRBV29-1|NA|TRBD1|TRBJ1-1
TGCAGCGTGGGACAGGGACTAACTGAAGCTTTCTTT
CSVGQGLTEAFF
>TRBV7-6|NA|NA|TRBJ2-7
TGTGCCAGCAGCCCGGACGAGGGGTACGAGCAGTACTTC
CASSPDEGYEQYF
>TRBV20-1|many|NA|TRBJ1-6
TGCAGTGCTAGAGTGCTGGGGCAGGTTAATTCACCCCTCCACTTT
CSARVLGQVNSPLHF
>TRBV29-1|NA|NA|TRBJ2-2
TGCAGCGTTTCGACTGGAAACACCGGGGAGCTGTTTTTT
CSVSTGNTGELFF
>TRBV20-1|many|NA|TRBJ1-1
TGCAGTGCGGGGGTTCGGGGGGGGACTGAAGCTTTCTTT
CSAGVRGGTEAFF
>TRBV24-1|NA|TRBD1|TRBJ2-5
TGTGCCACCAGTGATCCCAGGACAGGGAAGGCAGAGACCCAGTACTTC
CATSDPRTGKAETQYF
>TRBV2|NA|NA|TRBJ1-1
TGTGCCAGCAGTTTAACAGGGTTTCCCGACACTGAAGCTTTCTTT
CASSLTGFPDTEAFF
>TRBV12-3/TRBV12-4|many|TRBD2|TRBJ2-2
TGTGCCAGCAGTTTAATAAGGGGAGGGAGCACCGGGGAGCTGTTTTTT
CASSLIRGGSTGELFF
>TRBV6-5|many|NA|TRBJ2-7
TGTGCCAGCAGTGAACTCGCGCCATCCTACGAGCAGTACTTC
CASSELAPSYEQYF
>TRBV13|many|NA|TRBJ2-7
TGTGCCAGCAGCCCACCGGACAAGCGGGTCTACGAGCAGTACTTC
CASSPPDKRVYEQYF